This T cell receptor beta chain stems from a study of early T cells in non-severe SARS-CoV-2 infection. This clonotype was detected a few times. The TCR library protocol attached unique molecular identifiers to the individual cDNA molecules. TCRdb recomputed calls from the 5' RACE reads with MiXCR, one row per CDR3 protein. The sample lists approximately 69,000 distinct CDR3 sequences, approximately 12% occurring once. V was pared by 2 bases and J by 2 bases, with 8 bases of the junction left unmatched. The CDR3 sequence is 16 residues long. Germline V gene lookup returns CDR1 MNHEY and CDR2 SVGAGI. V is TRBV6-5 and J is TRBJ2-7; 8 positions match TRBD1. Sequencing input: whole blood. The clonotype comes from an adult who was a healthcare worker with PCR-confirmed SARS-CoV-2 infection or an uninfected control (not recorded which). For the CDR3, the DNA is TGTGCCAGCAGTTACAGGACAGGGAGCTCTCCCTACGAGCAGTACTTC. Its protein product is CASSYRTGSSPYEQYF.